This TCR beta chain was identified during a study of Graves' ophthalmopathy and Graves' hyperthyroidism. General observations from the study: A majority of expanded thyroid clonotypes exceeding 0.001 frequency were likewise present in blood.

In its sample, this clonotype was seen once. Its cognate antigen is unknown. Moderately to severely active ophthalmopathy under 3 months, CAS at least 3, NOSPECS at least 4. The diagnosis combined clinical symptoms, thyroxine, TRAb, thyroid ultrasound and orbital computed tomography scans. Amplification targeted the TCR beta CDR3 regions, with RNA transcripts as the source material. HTBI-primed RT-PCR formed the first round, and a multiplex PCR formed the second. MiXCR, run by TCRdb on the multiplex PCR reads, gives a single entry per CDR3 protein. The sample holds 150,000 to 200,000 distinct CDR3 sequences, 35% to 45% seen once. The ends were cut back, 3 bases at V and 7 bases at J, with 10 bases in the middle. The germline V gene has CDR1 MNHEY and CDR2 SVGEGT. This CDR3 spans 12 amino acids.

Input material: peripheral blood. The sequence derives from a man aged 25-40 years with Graves' ophthalmopathy. V and J are TRBV6-2 or TRBV6-3 and TRBJ2-7; D is undetermined. The CDR3 is CASSYALREQYF. The CDR3 nucleotides are TGTGCCAGCAGTTATGCTCTTCGGGAGCAGTACTTC.